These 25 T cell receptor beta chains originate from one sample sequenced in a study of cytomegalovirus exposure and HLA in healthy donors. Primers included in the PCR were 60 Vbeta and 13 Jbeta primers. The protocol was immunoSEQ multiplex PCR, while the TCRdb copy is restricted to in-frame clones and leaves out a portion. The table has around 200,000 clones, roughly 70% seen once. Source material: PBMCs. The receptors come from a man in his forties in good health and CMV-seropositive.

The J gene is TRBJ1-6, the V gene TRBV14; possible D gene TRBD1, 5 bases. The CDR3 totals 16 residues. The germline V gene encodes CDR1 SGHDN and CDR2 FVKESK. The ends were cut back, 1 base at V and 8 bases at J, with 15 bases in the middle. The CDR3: CASSQVRRGGYSPLHF. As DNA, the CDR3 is TGTGCCAGCAGCCAAGTTCGGAGGGGAGGGTATTCACCCCTCCACTTT.

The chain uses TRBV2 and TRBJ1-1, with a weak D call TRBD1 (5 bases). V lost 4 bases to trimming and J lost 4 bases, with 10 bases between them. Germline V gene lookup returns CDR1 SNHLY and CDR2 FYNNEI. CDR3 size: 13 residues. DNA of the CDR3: TGTGCCAGCAGTGGAACGGGGGGCACTGAAGCTTTCTTT. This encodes CASSGTGGTEAFF.

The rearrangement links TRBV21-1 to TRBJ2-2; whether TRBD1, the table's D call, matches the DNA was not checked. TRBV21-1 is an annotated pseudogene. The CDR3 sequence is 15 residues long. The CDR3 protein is CAILDGTGGDRGAVF. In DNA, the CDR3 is TGTGCCATCCTCGACGGGACAGGGGGCGATCGGGGAGCTGTTTTT.

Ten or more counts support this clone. CDR3 loop: CASSQGAVHTGELFF. CDR3 nucleotides: TGTGCCAGCAGCCAGGGGGCTGTGCACACCGGGGAGCTGTTTTTT. The rearrangement links TRBV14 to TRBJ2-2, with D perhaps TRBD1 (6 bases). Germline CDR1 and CDR2: SGHDN and FVKESK. The CDR3 loop spans 15 amino acids. Trimming pared 3 bases from V and 3 bases from J, leaving 11 bases between.

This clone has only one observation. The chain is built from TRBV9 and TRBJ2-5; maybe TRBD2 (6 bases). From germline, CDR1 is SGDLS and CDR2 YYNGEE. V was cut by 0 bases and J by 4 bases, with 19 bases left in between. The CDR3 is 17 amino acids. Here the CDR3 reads CASSVAGLASGVETQYF. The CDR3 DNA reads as TGTGCCAGCAGCGTAGCCGGGCTAGCGAGTGGGGTAGAGACCCAGTACTTC. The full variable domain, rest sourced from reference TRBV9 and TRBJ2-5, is DSGVTQTPKHLITATGQRVTLRCSPRSGDLSVYWYQQSLDQGLQFLIQYYNGEERAKGNILERFSAQQFPDLHSELNLSSLELGDSALYFCASSVAGLASGVETQYFGPGTRLLVL.

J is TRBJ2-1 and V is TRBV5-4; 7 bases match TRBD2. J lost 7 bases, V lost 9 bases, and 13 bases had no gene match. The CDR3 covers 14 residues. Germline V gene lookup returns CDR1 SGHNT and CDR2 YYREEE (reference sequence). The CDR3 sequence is CATGGGGEWNEQFF. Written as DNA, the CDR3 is TGTGCCACCGGAGGCGGGGGTGAGTGGAATGAGCAGTTCTTC.

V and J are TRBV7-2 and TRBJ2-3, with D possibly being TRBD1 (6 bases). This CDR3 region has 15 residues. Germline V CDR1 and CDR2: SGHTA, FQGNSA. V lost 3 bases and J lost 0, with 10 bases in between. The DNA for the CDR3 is TGTGCCAGCAGCTTCCAGGGGTCTAGCACAGATACGCAGTATTTT. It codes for CASSFQGSSTDTQYF.

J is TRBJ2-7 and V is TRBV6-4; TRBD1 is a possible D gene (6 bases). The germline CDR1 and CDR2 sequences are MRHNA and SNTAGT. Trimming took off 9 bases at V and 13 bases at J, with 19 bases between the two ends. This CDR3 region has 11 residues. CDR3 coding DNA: TGTGCCAGTCCGGGGCCGGGACACCCTTACTTC. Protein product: CASPGPGHPYF.

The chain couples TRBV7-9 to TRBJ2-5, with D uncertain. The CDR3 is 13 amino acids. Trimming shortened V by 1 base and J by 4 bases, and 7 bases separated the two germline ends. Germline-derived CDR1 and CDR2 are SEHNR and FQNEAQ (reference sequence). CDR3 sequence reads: CASSLVVGETQYF. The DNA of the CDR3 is TGTGCCAGCAGCTTAGTAGTTGGAGAGACCCAGTACTTC. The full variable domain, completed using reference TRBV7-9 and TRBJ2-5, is DTGVSQNPRHKITKRGQNVTFRCDPISEHNRLYWYRQTLGQGPEFLTYFQNEAQLEKSRLLSDRFSAERPKGSFSTLEIQRTEQGDSAMYLCASSLVVGETQYFGPGTRLLVL.

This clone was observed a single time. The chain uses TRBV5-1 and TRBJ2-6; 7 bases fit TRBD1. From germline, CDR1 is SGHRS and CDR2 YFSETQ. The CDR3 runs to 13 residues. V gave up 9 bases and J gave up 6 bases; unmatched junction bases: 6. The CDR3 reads CATRDSPANVLTF. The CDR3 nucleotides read TGCGCCACTCGGGACAGCCCGGCCAACGTCCTGACTTTC.

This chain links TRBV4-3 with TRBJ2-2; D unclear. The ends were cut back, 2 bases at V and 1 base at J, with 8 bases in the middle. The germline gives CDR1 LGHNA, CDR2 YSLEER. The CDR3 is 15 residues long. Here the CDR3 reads CASSQSTLNTGELFF. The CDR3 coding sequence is TGCGCCAGCAGCCAATCGACACTGAACACCGGGGAGCTGTTTTTT.

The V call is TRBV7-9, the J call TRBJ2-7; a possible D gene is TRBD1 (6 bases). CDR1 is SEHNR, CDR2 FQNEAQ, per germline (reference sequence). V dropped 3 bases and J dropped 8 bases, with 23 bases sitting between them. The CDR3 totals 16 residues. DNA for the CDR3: TGTGCCAGCAGCTTGGGCCAACAGGGTGGGATATTAAAGCAGTACTTC. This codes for CASSLGQQGGILKQYF. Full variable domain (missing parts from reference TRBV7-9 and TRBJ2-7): DTGVSQNPRHKITKRGQNVTFRCDPISEHNRLYWYRQTLGQGPEFLTYFQNEAQLEKSRLLSDRFSAERPKGSFSTLEIQRTEQGDSAMYLCASSLGQQGGILKQYFGPGTRLTVT.

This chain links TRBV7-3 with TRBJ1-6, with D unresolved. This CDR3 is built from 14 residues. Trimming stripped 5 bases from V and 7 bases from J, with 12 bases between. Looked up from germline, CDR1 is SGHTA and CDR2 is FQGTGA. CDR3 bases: TGTGCCAGCAGCCAAGGTGTCGGGAATTCACCCCTCCACTTT. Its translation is CASSQGVGNSPLHF.

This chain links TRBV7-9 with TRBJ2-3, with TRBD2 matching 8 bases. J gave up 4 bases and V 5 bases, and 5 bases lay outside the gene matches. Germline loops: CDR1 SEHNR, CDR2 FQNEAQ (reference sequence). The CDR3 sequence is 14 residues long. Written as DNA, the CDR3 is TGTGCCAGCAGCCCGGGGGGGTCGGCAGATACGCAGTATTTT. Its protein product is CASSPGGSADTQYF.

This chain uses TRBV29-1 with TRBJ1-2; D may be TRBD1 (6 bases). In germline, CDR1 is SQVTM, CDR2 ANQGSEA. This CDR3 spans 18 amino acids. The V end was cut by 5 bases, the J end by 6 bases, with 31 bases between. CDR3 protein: CSVRGGRQYGLYSHGYTF. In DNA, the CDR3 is TGCAGCGTTCGAGGGGGAAGGCAATACGGTCTCTATAGCCATGGCTACACCTTC.

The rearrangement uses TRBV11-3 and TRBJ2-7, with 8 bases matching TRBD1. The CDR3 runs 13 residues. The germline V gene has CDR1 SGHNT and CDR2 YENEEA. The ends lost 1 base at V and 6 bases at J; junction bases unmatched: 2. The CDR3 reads CASSLGQGFEQYF. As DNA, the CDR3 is TGTGCCAGCAGCTTAGGACAGGGGTTCGAGCAGTACTTC.

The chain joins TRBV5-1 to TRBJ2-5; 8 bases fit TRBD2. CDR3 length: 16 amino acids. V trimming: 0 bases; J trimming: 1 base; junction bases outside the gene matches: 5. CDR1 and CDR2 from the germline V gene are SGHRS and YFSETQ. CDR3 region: CASSLAGAGAQETQYF. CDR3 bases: TGCGCCAGCAGCTTGGCCGGAGCGGGGGCCCAAGAGACCCAGTACTTC.

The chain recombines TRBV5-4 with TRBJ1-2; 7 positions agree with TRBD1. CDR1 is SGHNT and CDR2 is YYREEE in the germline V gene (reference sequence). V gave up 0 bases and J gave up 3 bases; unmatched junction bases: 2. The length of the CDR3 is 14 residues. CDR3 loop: CASSLDRGDYGYTF. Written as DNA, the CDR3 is TGTGCCAGCAGCTTGGACAGGGGAGACTATGGCTACACCTTC.

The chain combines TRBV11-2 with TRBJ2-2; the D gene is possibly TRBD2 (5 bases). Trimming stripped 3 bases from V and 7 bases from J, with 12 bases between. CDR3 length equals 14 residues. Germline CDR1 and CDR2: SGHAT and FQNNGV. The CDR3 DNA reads TGTGCCAGCAGCTTTATTAGCGCAGGCGGGGAGCTGTTTTTT. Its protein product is CASSFISAGGELFF.

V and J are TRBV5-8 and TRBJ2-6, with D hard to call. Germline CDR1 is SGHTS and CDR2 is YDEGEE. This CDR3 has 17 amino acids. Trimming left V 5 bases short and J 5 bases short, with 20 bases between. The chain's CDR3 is CASSVNLLAFRANVLTF. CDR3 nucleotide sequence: TGTGCCAGCAGTGTTAACCTGTTGGCTTTTCGGGCCAACGTCCTGACTTTC. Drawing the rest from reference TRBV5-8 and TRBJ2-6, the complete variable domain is EAGVTQSPTHLIKTRGQQATLRCSPISGHTSVYWYQQALGLGLQFLLWYDEGEERNRGNFPPRFSGRQFPNYSSELNVNALELEDSALYLCASSVNLLAFRANVLTFGAGSRLTVL.

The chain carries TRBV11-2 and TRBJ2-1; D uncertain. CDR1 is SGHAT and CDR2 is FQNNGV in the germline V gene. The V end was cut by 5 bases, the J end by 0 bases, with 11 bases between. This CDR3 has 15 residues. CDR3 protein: CASSGQLSSYNEQFF. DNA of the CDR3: TGTGCCAGCAGCGGTCAACTTAGCTCCTACAATGAGCAGTTCTTC.

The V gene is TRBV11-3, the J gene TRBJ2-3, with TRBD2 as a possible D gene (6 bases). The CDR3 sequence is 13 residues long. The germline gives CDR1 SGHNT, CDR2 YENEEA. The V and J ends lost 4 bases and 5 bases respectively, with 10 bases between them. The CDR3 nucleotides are TGTGCCAGCAGCTCGGGGGATGTAGATACGCAGTATTTT. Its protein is CASSSGDVDTQYF.

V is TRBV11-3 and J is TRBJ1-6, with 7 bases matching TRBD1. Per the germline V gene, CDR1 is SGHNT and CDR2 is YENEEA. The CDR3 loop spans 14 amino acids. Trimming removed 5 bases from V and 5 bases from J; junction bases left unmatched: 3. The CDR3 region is CASSEGQDNSPLHF. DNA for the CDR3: TGTGCCAGCAGCGAAGGACAGGATAATTCACCCCTCCACTTT. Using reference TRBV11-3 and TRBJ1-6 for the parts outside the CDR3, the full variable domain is EAGVVQSPRYKIIEKKQPVAFWCNPISGHNTLYWYLQNLGQGPELLIRYENEEAVDDSQLPKDRFSAERLKGVDSTLKIQPAELGDSAVYLCASSEGQDNSPLHFGNGTRLTVT.

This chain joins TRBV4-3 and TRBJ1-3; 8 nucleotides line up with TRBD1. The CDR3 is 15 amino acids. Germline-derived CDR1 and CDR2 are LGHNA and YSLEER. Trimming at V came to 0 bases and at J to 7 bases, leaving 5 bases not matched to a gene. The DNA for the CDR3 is TGCGCCAGCAGCCAAGATAGGCAGGGGGCTAACACCATATATTTT. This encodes CASSQDRQGANTIYF.

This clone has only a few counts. CDR3 coding DNA: TGTGCCAGCAGGGCGGCACGCTATAATTCACCCCTCCACTTT. Residues: CASRAARYNSPLHF. V and J are TRBV27 and TRBJ1-6; D remains unclear. This CDR3 comprises 14 residues. Germline V gene data show CDR1 as MNHEY and CDR2 as SMNVEV (reference sequence). V dropped 6 bases and J dropped 3 bases, with 9 bases sitting between them.